The 25 T cell receptor beta chains presented below share a single source sample, sequenced in a study of PD-1 blockade in classical Hodgkin lymphoma. Sequencing used immunoSEQ multiplex PCR; TCRdb keeps in-frame clones, though not all of them. The profile covers 66,000 or so clones, with about 64% appearing a single time and roughly 9.1% taken by the ten largest. Each of the patients experienced relapse following autologous stem cell transplantation, and their brentuximab vedotin exposure differed. Sequenced material: peripheral blood mononuclear cells (PBMCs), taken before the second cycle of nivolumab. The receptors derive from a human donor with classical Hodgkin lymphoma.

Comment on this clone: At one boundary the junction diverges from the germline segment, which might be a read error. In the same sample, other DNA sequences code for this CDR3. The chain has TRBV7-7 and TRBJ2-1, with D maybe TRBD2 (6 bases). Germline values: CDR1 SSHAT, CDR2 FNYEAQ (reference sequence). The CDR3 contains 15 residues. The CDR3 region is CASSLERVAYNEQFF. The CDR3 DNA sequence: TGTGCTAGCAGCTTAGAGCGGGTCGCCTACAATGAGCAGTTCTTC.

The V gene is TRBV6-5, the J gene TRBJ1-1; 7 bases fit TRBD1. Germline-derived CDR1 and CDR2 are MNHEY and SVGAGI. V shed 5 bases, J shed 11 bases, and the junction held 11 bases outside the gene matches. The CDR3 is made up of 13 amino acids. The CDR3 DNA follows: TGTGCCAGCAGTCGGACAGGCACTCCGATCGCTTTCTTT. This encodes CASSRTGTPIAFF.

In its sample, this clone was seen many times. J is TRBJ1-5 and V is TRBV19; 10 nucleotides agree with TRBD1. The J segment lost 5 bases and the V segment lost 7 bases, leaving 11 bases of the junction unmatched. This CDR3 has 16 residues. From germline, CDR1 is LNHDA and CDR2 SQIVND (reference sequence). The CDR3 region has the DNA TGTGCCAGTACCCCCTGGGACAGGGGAAGGGATCAGCCCCAGCATTTT. This gives the protein CASTPWDRGRDQPQHF.

This clone has a handful of counts. V gene TRBV5-1 combines with J gene TRBJ1-4; D is possibly TRBD1 (5 bases). The germline CDR1 and CDR2 sequences are SGHRS and YFSETQ. Trimming removed 0 bases from V and 3 bases from J, with 6 bases in between. The CDR3 contains 14 residues. The CDR3 is CASSLVGANEKLFF. DNA for the CDR3: TGCGCCAGCAGCTTGGTGGGGGCTAATGAAAAACTGTTTTTT. Using reference TRBV5-1 and TRBJ1-4 for the parts outside the CDR3, the full variable domain is KAGVTQTPRYLIKTRGQQVTLSCSPISGHRSVSWYQQTPGQGLQFLFEYFSETQRNKGNFPGRFSGRQFSNSRSEMNVSTLELGDSALYLCASSLVGANEKLFFGSGTQLSVL.

The rearrangement joins TRBV5-1 to TRBJ2-1; D may be TRBD1 or TRBD2 (6 bases each). The germline gives CDR1 SGHRS, CDR2 YFSETQ. With 4 bases removed from V and 8 bases from J, the gap between germline ends came to 16 bases. The CDR3 sequence is 14 residues long. The CDR3 protein is CASSQGTSGDEQFF. DNA of the CDR3: TGCGCCAGCAGCCAGGGGACATCGGGGGATGAGCAGTTCTTC.

This clone has just a few counts. Other DNA variants within this sample encode the same CDR3. The J gene is TRBJ1-1, the V gene TRBV9, with TRBD1 as a possible D gene (6 bases). This CDR3 has 15 residues. The ends were cut back, 0 bases at V and 5 bases at J, with 14 bases in the middle. Germline lookup yields CDR1 SGDLS and CDR2 YYNGEE. CDR3 nucleotide sequence: TGTGCCAGCAGCGTAGAAGGGGGGCTAGGTACTGAAGCTTTCTTT. Protein product: CASSVEGGLGTEAFF.

This chain uses TRBV13 with TRBJ2-7, with 7 bases lining up with TRBD2. Germline V gene lookup returns CDR1 PRHDT and CDR2 FYEKMQ (reference sequence). The CDR3 loop spans 14 amino acids. The V segment lost 8 bases and the J segment 3 bases; nucleotides outside the gene matches: 10. CDR3 sequence: CASGTGGLIYEQYF. The CDR3 DNA reads as TGTGCCAGCGGAACGGGGGGATTAATCTACGAGCAGTACTTC. The full variable domain, with the rest looked up from reference TRBV13 and TRBJ2-7, is AAGVIQSPRHLIKEKRETATLKCYPIPRHDTVYWYQQGPGQDPQFLISFYEKMQSDKGSIPDRFSAQQFSDYHSELNMSSLELGDSALYFCASGTGGLIYEQYFGPGTRLTVT.

V and J are TRBV6-6 and TRBJ2-3, with a weak D call TRBD2 (6 bases). This CDR3 is built from 16 residues. Germline V gives CDR1 MNHNY, CDR2 SVGAGI (reference sequence). Between the trimmed V and J ends, which lost 1 base and 5 bases, there was a span of 16 bases. The CDR3 bases are TGTGCCAGCAGTTACTTCGGAGGGGAAGTACGAGATACGCAGTATTTT. This translates into CASSYFGGEVRDTQYF.

The rearrangement links TRBV6-5 to TRBJ2-3; TRBD1 matches 7 bases. The CDR3 has 15 residues. Germline V lookup: CDR1 MNHEY, CDR2 SVGAGI. With 0 bases clipped from V and 3 bases from J, the junction kept 3 bases outside the gene matches. The CDR3 here is CASSYSGQITDTQYF. CDR3 in DNA: TGTGCCAGCAGTTACTCGGGACAGATTACAGATACGCAGTATTTT.

V gene TRBV9 combines with J gene TRBJ2-2, with 7 bases aligning to TRBD2. The CDR3 loop spans 15 amino acids. V trimming: 4 bases; J trimming: 0 bases; junction bases outside the gene matches: 3. Germline V gene sequence: CDR1 SGDLS, CDR2 YYNGEE. DNA for the CDR3: TGTGCCAGCAGCCCCGGGGGGTCGAACACCGGGGAGCTGTTTTTT. Translation gives CASSPGGSNTGELFF.

This chain connects TRBV15 to TRBJ2-5; a possible D gene is TRBD1 (6 bases). Germline CDR1 reads LNHNV; CDR2 reads YYDKDF (reference sequence). V lost 1 base, J lost 2 bases, and 11 bases lay in between. The CDR3 runs 15 residues. CDR3 protein: CATSRAQGGQETQYF. CDR3 DNA sequence: TGTGCCACCAGCAGAGCGCAAGGGGGACAAGAGACCCAGTACTTC.

This sequence joins TRBV7-2 and TRBJ2-1; tentative D call: TRBD2 (6 bases). Germline values: CDR1 SGHTA, CDR2 FQGNSA. Trimming took off 7 bases at V and 10 bases at J, with 20 bases between the two ends. CDR3 length equals 14 residues. The CDR3 loop reads CASTRVGGNREQFF. CDR3 in DNA: TGTGCCAGCACCAGAGTCGGAGGGAACAGAGAGCAGTTCTTC.

The chain combines TRBV19 with TRBJ1-1; 7 bases are a match to TRBD1. Germline assignment: CDR1 LNHDA and CDR2 SQIVND (reference sequence). After removal of 6 bases from V and 9 bases from J, the junction contained 7 bases not matched to a gene. CDR3 length equals 12 residues. This chain's CDR3 is CASSFGQAQAFF. CDR3 coding DNA: TGTGCCAGTAGCTTTGGACAGGCCCAAGCTTTCTTT.

This clone was recorded only once. The CDR3 DNA reads as TGTGCCAGTAGTCCCGGGACAGGGTGGGCGGAAGATACGCAGTATTTT. This encodes CASSPGTGWAEDTQYF. The J gene is TRBJ2-3, the V gene TRBV19; 9 positions match TRBD1. The ends lost 5 bases at V and 5 bases at J; junction bases unmatched: 11. Germline values: CDR1 LNHDA, CDR2 SQIVND (reference sequence). The CDR3 length is 16 residues.

The V and J genes are TRBV5-4 and TRBJ2-3, with D maybe TRBD2 (5 bases). The CDR3 consists of 14 residues. Germline CDR1 is SGHNT and CDR2 is YYREEE (reference sequence). V lost 0 bases and J lost 5, with 10 bases in between. CDR3 loop: CASSLDGMGDTQYF. The DNA of the CDR3 is TGTGCCAGCAGCTTGGACGGGATGGGAGATACGCAGTATTTT.

This rearrangement joins TRBV4-2 to TRBJ1-2, with TRBD1 matching 8 bases. This CDR3 has 14 amino acids. Germline V lookup: CDR1 LGHNA, CDR2 YNFKEQ. The V and J ends lost 4 bases and 6 bases, in that order; junction bases with no gene match: 7. The DNA for the CDR3 is TGTGCCAGCAGCCCTCAGGGGGCGCAAAATGGCTACACCTTC. This codes for CASSPQGAQNGYTF.

In its sample, this clone was seen once. V usage is TRBV18 and J usage is TRBJ2-1; D call uncertain. Trimming removed 2 bases at V and 9 bases at J, with 14 bases between. Germline CDR1 KGHSH, CDR2 LQKENI. This CDR3 is 14 amino acids long. The CDR3 DNA follows: TGTGCCAGCTCACCAGGTTCCCCTCACGGTGAGCAGTTCTTC. As protein: CASSPGSPHGEQFF.

The V and J genes are TRBV27 and TRBJ2-1, with D possibly matching TRBD1 (6 bases). The CDR3 sequence is 13 residues long. Germline lookup yields CDR1 MNHEY and CDR2 SMNVEV (reference sequence). Trimming took off 4 bases at V and 8 bases at J, with 12 bases between the two ends. The CDR3 DNA reads TGTGCCAGCAGTTGGCAGGGGAGCCATGAGCAGTTCTTC. Translated: CASSWQGSHEQFF.

The chain is built from TRBV5-1 and TRBJ2-2; 9 nucleotides match TRBD1. The CDR3 is made up of 15 amino acids. J gave up 5 bases and V 0 bases, and 2 bases lay outside the gene matches. Germline V CDR1 and CDR2: SGHRS, YFSETQ. The CDR3 loop reads CASSLGTGETGELFF. DNA of the CDR3: TGCGCCAGCAGCTTGGGGACAGGGGAAACCGGGGAGCTGTTTTTT. Looking up the rest from reference TRBV5-1 and TRBJ2-2 gives the full variable domain: KAGVTQTPRYLIKTRGQQVTLSCSPISGHRSVSWYQQTPGQGLQFLFEYFSETQRNKGNFPGRFSGRQFSNSRSEMNVSTLELGDSALYLCASSLGTGETGELFFGEGSRLTVL.

This clone was recorded only once. The gene calls are TRBV19 and TRBJ2-5, with D tentatively TRBD1 or TRBD2 (5 bases each). Germline-derived CDR1 and CDR2 are LNHDA and SQIVND (reference sequence). The CDR3 length is 15 residues. Trimming removed 4 bases from V and 5 bases from J, with 17 bases in between. This CDR3 reads CASSRWDVRGETQYF. The CDR3 coding sequence is TGTGCCAGTAGTAGATGGGACGTACGTGGGGAGACCCAGTACTTC.

The rearrangement joins TRBV7-9 to TRBJ1-1; possibly TRBD1 for D (6 bases). Germline loops: CDR1 SEHNR, CDR2 FQNEAQ (reference sequence). CDR3 length: 14 amino acids. Trimming pared 4 bases from V and 5 bases from J, leaving 14 bases between. The CDR3 DNA is TGTGCCAGCAGCTCCTGGGGGGCGAGGACTGAAGCTTTCTTT. Translated: CASSSWGARTEAFF.

Notes on this clone: Its ends do not fully match the called genes, so a read error is possible. This chain joins TRBV6-5 and TRBJ2-2, with D perhaps TRBD1 or TRBD2 (6 bases each). The CDR3 sequence is 16 residues long. Germline V lookup: CDR1 MNHEY, CDR2 SVGAGI. The CDR3 reads CASIYREAGNTGELFF. As DNA, the CDR3 is TGTGCCAGCATTTACAGGGAGGCGGGGAACACCGGGGAGCTGTTTTTT.

The chain couples TRBV9 to TRBJ1-1, with a weak D call TRBD1 (6 bases). V lost 0 bases to trimming and J lost 3 bases, with 15 bases between them. Germline V gene lookup returns CDR1 SGDLS and CDR2 YYNGEE. The CDR3 is 16 residues long. The CDR3 here is CASSVAGGGADTEAFF. CDR3 DNA: TGTGCCAGCAGCGTAGCTGGGGGGGGCGCGGACACTGAAGCTTTCTTT.

CDR3: CASSFRGQGTEAFF. The CDR3 bases are TGTGCCAGCAGTTTTAGGGGACAGGGCACTGAAGCTTTCTTT. The J gene is TRBJ1-1, the V gene TRBV28; 9 bases map to TRBD1. In germline, CDR1 is MDHEN, CDR2 SYDVKM. V lost 3 bases and J lost 4; bases outside the gene matches: 3. CDR3 size: 14 residues.

V is TRBV5-1 and J is TRBJ2-4; 7 nucleotides line up with TRBD1. The CDR3 is made up of 14 amino acids. J lost 14 bases, V lost 7 bases, and 18 bases had no gene match. From germline, CDR1 is SGHRS and CDR2 YFSETQ. The CDR3 nucleotides read TGCGCCAGCGGGGATAGTGGGGGAACAGGGGTTAAGTACTTC. It yields the protein CASGDSGGTGVKYF.